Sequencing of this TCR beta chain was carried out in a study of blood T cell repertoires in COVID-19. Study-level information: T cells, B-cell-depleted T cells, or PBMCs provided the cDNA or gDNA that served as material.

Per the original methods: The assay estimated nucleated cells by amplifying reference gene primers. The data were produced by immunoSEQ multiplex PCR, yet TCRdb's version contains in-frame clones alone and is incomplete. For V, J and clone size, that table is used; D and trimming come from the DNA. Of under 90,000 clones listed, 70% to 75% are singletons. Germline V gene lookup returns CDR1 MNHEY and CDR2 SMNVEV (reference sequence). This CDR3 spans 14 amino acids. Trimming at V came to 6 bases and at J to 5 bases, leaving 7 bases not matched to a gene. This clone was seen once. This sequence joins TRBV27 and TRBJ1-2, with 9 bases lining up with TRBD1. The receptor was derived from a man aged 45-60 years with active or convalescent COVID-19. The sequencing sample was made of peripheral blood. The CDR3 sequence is CASRQDRGTYGYTF. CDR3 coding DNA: TGTGCCAGCAGGCAAGACAGGGGGACATATGGCTACACCTTC.